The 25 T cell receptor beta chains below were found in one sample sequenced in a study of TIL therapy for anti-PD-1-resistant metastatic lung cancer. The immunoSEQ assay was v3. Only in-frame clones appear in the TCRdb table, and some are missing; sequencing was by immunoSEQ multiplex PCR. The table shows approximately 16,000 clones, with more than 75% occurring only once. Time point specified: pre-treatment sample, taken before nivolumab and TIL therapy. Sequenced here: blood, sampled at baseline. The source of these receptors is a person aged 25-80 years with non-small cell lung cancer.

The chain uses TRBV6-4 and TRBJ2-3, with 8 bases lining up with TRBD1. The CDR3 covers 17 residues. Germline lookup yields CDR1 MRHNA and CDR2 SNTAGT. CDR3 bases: TGTGGCCTAATACCCCCACAGGGGGTGAGGGGCACAGATACGCAGTATTTT. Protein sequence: CGLIPPQGVRGTDTQYF.

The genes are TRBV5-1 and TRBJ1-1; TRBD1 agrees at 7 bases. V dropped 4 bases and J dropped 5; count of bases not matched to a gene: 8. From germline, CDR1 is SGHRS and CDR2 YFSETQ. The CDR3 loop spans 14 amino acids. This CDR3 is CASSKQGMVTEAFF. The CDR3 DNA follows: TGCGCCAGCAGCAAACAGGGGATGGTGACTGAAGCTTTCTTT.

Here the CDR3 reads CASSSGGGTDTQYF. DNA for the CDR3: TGTGCCAGCAGTAGCGGGGGGGGGACAGATACGCAGTATTTT. The gene calls are TRBV11-2 and TRBJ2-3; 11 bases match TRBD2. V shed 6 bases and J 3 bases; nucleotides not matched to a gene: 2. The CDR3 contains 14 residues. From germline, CDR1 is SGHAT and CDR2 FQNNGV.

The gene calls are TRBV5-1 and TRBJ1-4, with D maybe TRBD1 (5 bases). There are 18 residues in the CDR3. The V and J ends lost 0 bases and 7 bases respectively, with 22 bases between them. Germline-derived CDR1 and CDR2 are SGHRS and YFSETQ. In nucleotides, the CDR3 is TGCGCCAGCAGCTTGGTTGCTCTGGGACCCCAAGATGGTGAAAAACTGTTTTTT. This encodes CASSLVALGPQDGEKLFF.

In DNA form, the CDR3 reads TGCAGCGTCGAAAGGCAGGGGGCTGACGAGCAGTACGTC. Translated: CSVERQGADEQYV. The rearrangement joins TRBV29-1 to TRBJ2-7, with 8 bases fitting TRBD1. Per germline, CDR1 SQVTM and CDR2 ANQGSEA. The CDR3 totals 13 residues. The J segment lost 5 bases and the V segment lost 6 bases, leaving 9 bases of the junction unmatched.

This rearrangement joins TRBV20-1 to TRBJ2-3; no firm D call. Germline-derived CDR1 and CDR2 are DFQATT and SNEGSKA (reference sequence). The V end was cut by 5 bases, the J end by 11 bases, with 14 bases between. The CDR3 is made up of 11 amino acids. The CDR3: CSAGLSRGQYF. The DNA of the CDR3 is TGCAGTGCTGGTCTTTCGAGAGGGCAGTATTTT.

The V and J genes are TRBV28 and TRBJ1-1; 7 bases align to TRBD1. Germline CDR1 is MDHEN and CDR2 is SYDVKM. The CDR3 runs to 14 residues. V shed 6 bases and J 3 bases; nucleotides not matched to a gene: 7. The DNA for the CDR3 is TGTGCCAGCAGGGCGGCAGGGGGTGACACTGAAGCTTTCTTT. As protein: CASRAAGGDTEAFF.

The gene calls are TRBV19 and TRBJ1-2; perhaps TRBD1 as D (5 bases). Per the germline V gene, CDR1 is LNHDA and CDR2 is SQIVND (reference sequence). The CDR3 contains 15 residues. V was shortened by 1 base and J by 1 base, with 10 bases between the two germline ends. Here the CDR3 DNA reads TGTGCCAGTAGTATAGGACGGGACGGTAACTATGGCTACACCTTC. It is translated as CASSIGRDGNYGYTF.

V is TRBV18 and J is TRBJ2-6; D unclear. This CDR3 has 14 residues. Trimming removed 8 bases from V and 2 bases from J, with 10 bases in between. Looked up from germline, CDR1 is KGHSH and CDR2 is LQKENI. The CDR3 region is CASKAPPGANVLTF. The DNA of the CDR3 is TGTGCCAGCAAAGCGCCCCCTGGGGCCAACGTCCTGACTTTC.

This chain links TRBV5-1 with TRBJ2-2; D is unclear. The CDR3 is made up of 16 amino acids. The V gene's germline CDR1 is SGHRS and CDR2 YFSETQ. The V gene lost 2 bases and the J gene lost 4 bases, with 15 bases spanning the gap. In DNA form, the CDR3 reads TGCGCCAGCAGCTTAGGATATACAAGAGGCACCGGGGAGCTGTTTTTT. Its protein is CASSLGYTRGTGELFF.

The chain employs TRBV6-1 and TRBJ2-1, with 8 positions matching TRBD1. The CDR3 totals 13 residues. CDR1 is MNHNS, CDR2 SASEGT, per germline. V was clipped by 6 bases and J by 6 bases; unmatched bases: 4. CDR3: CASRDRVGNEQFF. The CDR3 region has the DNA TGTGCCAGCAGGGACAGGGTAGGCAATGAGCAGTTCTTC.

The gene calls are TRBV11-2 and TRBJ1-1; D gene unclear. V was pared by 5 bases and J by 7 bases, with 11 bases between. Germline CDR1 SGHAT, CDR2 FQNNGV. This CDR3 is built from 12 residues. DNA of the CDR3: TGTGCCAGCAGCCTTTACAAGGGTGAAGCTTTCTTT. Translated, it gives CASSLYKGEAFF.

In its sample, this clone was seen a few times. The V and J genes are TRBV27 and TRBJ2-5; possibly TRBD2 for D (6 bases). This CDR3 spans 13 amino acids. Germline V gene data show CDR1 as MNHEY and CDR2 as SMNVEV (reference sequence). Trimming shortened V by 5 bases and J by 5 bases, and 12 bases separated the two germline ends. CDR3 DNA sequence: TGTGCCAGCAGTGGGACTGTACTTGAGACCCAGTACTTC. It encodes CASSGTVLETQYF.

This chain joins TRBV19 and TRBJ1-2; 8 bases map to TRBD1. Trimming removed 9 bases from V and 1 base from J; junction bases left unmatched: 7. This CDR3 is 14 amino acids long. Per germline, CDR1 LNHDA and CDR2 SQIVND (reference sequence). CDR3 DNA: TGTGCCAGGCTGCAGGGGGCGAATAACTATGGCTACACCTTC. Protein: CARLQGANNYGYTF.

CDR3 bases: TGTGCCAGCAGTTTACGTGGGGGGTGGACCATATATTTT. Its protein is CASSLRGGWTIYF. The chain is built from TRBV28 and TRBJ1-3; TRBD1 might be the D (5 bases). In germline, CDR1 is MDHEN, CDR2 SYDVKM. CDR3 size: 13 residues. The ends were cut back, 2 bases at V and 10 bases at J, with 12 bases in the middle.

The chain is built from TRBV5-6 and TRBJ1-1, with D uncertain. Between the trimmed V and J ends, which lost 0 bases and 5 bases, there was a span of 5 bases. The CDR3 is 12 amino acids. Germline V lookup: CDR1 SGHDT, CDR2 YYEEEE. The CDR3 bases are TGTGCCAGCAGCTTGGAACAGACTGAAGCTTTCTTT. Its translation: CASSLEQTEAFF.

This CDR3 is CASSYSREKQFF. The DNA of the CDR3 is TGTGCCAGCAGTTACTCAAGGGAGAAGCAGTTCTTC. The chain carries TRBV6-5 and TRBJ2-1; D might be TRBD2 (5 bases). V was trimmed by 0 bases and J by 11 bases, leaving 8 bases between them. The germline V gene encodes CDR1 MNHEY and CDR2 SVGAGI. The CDR3 runs to 12 residues.

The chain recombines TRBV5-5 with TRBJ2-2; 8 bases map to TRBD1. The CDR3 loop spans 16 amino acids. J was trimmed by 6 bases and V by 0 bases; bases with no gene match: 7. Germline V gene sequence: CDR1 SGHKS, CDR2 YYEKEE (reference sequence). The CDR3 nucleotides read TGTGCCAGCAGCTTGGCCCCCGGACAGGGCTCCGGGGAGCTGTTTTTT. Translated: CASSLAPGQGSGELFF.

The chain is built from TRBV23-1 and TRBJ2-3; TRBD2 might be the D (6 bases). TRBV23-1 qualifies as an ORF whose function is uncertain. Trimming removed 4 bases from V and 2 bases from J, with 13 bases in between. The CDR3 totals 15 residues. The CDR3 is CASSRPGRNTDTQYF. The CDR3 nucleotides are TGCGCCAGCAGTCGGCCAGGGAGGAACACAGATACGCAGTATTTT.

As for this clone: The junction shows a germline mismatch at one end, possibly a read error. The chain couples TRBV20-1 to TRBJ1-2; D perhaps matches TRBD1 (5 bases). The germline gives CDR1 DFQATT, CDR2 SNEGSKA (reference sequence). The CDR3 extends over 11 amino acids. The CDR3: CSAREQGSGRF. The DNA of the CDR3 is TGCAGTGCTAGAGAGCAGGGATCAGGGCGCTTC.

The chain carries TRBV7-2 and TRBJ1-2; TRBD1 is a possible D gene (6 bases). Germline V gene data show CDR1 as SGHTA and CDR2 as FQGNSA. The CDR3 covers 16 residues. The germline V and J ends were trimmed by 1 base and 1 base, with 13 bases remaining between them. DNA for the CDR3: TGTGCCAGCAGCTTAGTTGGGGCAGGGGTTAACTATGGCTACACCTTC. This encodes CASSLVGAGVNYGYTF.

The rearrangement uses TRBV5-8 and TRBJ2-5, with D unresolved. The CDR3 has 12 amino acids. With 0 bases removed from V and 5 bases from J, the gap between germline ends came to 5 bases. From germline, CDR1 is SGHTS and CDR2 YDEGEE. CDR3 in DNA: TGTGCCAGCAGCTTGGAATGGGAGACCCAGTACTTC. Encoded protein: CASSLEWETQYF.

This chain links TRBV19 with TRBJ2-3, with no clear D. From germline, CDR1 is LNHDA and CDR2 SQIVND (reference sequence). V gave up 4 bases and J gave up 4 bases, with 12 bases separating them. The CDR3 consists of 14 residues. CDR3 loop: CASSTSKVSDTQYF. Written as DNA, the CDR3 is TGTGCCAGTAGTACCAGTAAAGTGTCAGATACGCAGTATTTT.

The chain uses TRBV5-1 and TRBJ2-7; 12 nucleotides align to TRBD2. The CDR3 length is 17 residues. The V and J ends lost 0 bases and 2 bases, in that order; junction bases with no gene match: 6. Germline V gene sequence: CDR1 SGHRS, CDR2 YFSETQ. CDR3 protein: CASSLVPSGGATYEQYF. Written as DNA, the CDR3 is TGCGCCAGCAGCTTGGTGCCTAGCGGGGGGGCAACCTACGAGCAGTACTTC.

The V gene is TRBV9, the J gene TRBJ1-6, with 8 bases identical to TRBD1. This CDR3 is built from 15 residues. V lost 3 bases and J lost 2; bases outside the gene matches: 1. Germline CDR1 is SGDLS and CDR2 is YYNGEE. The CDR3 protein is CASSEQGAYNSPLHF. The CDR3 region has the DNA TGTGCCAGCAGCGAACAGGGGGCCTATAATTCACCCCTCCACTTT. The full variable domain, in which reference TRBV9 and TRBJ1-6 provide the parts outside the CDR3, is DSGVTQTPKHLITATGQRVTLRCSPRSGDLSVYWYQQSLDQGLQFLIQYYNGEERAKGNILERFSAQQFPDLHSELNLSSLELGDSALYFCASSEQGAYNSPLHFGNGTRLTVT.